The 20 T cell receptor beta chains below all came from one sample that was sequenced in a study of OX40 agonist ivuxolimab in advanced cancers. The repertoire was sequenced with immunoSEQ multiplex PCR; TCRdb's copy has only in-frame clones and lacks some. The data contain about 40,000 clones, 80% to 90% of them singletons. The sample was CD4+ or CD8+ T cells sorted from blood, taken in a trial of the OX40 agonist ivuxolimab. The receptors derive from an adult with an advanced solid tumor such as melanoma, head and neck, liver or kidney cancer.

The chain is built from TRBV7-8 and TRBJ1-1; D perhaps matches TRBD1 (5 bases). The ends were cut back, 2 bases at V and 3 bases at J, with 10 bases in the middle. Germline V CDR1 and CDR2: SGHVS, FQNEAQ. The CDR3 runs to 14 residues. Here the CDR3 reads CASSLTGPDTEAFF. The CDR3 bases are TGTGCCAGCAGCTTAACGGGGCCGGACACTGAAGCTTTCTTT.

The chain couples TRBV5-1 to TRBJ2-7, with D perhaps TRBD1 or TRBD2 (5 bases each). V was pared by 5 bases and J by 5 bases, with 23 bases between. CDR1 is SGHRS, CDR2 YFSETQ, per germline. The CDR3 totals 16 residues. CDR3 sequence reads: CASRRGREGRVHEQYF. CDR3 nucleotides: TGCGCCAGCAGACGGGGCCGTGAGGGTAGGGTTCACGAGCAGTACTTC. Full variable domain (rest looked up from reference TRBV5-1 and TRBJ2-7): KAGVTQTPRYLIKTRGQQVTLSCSPISGHRSVSWYQQTPGQGLQFLFEYFSETQRNKGNFPGRFSGRQFSNSRSEMNVSTLELGDSALYLCASRRGREGRVHEQYFGPGTRLTVT.

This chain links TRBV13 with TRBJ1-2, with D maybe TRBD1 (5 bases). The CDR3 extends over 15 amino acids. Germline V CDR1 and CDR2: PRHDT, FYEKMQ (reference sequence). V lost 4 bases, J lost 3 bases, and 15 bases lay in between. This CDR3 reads CASSSGTSQYYGYTF. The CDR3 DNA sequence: TGTGCCAGCAGCTCAGGGACCTCGCAGTACTATGGCTACACCTTC.

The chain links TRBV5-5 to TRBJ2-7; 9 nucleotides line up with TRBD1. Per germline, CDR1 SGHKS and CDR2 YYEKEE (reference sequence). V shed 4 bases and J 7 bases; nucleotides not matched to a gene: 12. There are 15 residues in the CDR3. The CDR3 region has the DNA TGTGCCAGCAGCCCGAGGGACAGGGAGGGTGGAGAGCAGTACTTC. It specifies CASSPRDREGGEQYF.

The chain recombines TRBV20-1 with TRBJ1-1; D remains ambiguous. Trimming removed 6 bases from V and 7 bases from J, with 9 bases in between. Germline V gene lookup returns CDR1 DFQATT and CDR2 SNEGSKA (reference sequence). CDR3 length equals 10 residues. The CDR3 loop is CSAGSDEAFF. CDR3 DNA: TGCAGTGCCGGCTCGGATGAAGCTTTCTTT.

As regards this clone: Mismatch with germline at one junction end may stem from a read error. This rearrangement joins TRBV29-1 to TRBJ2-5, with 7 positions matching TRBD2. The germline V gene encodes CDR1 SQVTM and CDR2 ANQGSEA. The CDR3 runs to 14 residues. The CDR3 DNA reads TGCAGCGTGGAAGTAGTGGGGGGGTCAGGGACCCAGTACTTC. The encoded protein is CSVEVVGGSGTQYF.

CDR3 in amino acids: CASTLNLEGEQYF. CDR3 DNA: TGTGCCAGCACCCTTAACTTAGAAGGAGAGCAGTACTTC. J is TRBJ2-7 and V is TRBV5-4; D gene uncertain. This CDR3 spans 13 amino acids. The V end was cut by 6 bases, the J end by 7 bases, with 17 bases between. CDR1 is SGHNT, CDR2 YYREEE, per germline (reference sequence).

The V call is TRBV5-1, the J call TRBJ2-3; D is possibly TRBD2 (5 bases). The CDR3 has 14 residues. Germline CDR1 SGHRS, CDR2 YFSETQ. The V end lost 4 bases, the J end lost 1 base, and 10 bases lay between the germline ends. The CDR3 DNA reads TGCGCCAGCAGCACTAGTGGGGGCACAGATACGCAGTATTTT. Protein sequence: CASSTSGGTDTQYF.

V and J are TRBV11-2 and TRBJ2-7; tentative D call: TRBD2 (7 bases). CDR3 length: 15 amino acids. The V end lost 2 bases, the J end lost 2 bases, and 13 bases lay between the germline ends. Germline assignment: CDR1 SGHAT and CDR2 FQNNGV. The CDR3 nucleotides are TGTGCCAGCAGCTTAATGCGGGGGCCCCCCTACGAGCAGTACTTC. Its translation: CASSLMRGPPYEQYF.

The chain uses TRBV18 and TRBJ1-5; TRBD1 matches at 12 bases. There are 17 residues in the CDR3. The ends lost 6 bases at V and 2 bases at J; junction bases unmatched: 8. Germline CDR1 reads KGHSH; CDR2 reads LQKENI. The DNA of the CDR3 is TGTGCCAGCTCGGGGGGGACAGGGGGCCTTGGCAATCAGCCCCAGCATTTT. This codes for CASSGGTGGLGNQPQHF.

The CDR3 spells CASSLGSSNVLTF. The CDR3 DNA is TGTGCCAGCAGCTTAGGGAGTTCTAACGTCCTGACTTTC. The genes are TRBV7-2 and TRBJ2-6; D unclear. Trimming pared 1 base from V and 10 bases from J, leaving 8 bases between. Per the germline V gene, CDR1 is SGHTA and CDR2 is FQGNSA. The CDR3 totals 13 residues. The entire variable domain, with the rest obtained from reference TRBV7-2 and TRBJ2-6, is as follows: GAGVSQSPSNKVTEKGKDVELRCDPISGHTALYWYRQSLGQGLEFLIYFQGNSAPDKSGLPSDRFSAERTGGSVSTLTIQRTQQEDSAVYLCASSLGSSNVLTFGAGSRLTVL.

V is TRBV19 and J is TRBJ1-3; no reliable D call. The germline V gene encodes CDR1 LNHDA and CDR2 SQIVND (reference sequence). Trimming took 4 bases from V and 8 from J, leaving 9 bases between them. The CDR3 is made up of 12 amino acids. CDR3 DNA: TGTGCCAGTAGTACCCGAAAGGACACCATATATTTT. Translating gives CASSTRKDTIYF.

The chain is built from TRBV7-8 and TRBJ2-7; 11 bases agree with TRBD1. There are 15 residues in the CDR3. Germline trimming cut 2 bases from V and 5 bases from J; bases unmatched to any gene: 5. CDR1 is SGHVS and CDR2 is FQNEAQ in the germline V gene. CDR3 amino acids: CASSLSGTGGDEQYF. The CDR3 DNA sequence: TGTGCCAGCAGCTTATCCGGGACAGGGGGAGACGAGCAGTACTTC.

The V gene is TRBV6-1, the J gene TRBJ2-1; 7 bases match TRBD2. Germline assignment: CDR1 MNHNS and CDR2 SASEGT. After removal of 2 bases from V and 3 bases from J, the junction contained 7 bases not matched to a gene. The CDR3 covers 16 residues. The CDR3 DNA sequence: TGTGCCAGCAGTGAAAGGGGAGGGGTGAGCTACAATGAGCAGTTCTTC. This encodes CASSERGGVSYNEQFF.

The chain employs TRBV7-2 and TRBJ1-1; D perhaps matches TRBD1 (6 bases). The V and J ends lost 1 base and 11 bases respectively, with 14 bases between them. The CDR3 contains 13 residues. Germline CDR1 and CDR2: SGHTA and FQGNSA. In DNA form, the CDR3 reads TGTGCCAGCAGCTTAGACAGGGATGGGTGGGCTTTCTTT. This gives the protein CASSLDRDGWAFF.

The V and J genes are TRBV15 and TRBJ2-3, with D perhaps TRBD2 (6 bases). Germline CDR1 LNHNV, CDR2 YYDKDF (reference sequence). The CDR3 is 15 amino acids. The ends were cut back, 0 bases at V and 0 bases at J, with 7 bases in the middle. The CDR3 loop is CATSRDGGSTDTQYF. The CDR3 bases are TGTGCCACCAGCAGAGATGGGGGGAGCACAGATACGCAGTATTTT.

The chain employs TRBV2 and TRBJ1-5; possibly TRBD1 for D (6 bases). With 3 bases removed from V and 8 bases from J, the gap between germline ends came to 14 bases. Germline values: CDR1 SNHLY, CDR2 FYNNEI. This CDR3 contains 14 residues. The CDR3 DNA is TGTGCCAGCAGTGACTTAACAGGGATTGAGCCCCAGCATTTT. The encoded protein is CASSDLTGIEPQHF.

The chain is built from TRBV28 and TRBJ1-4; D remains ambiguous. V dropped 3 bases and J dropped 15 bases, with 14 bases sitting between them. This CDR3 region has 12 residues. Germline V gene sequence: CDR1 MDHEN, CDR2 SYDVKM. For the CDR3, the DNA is TGTGCCAGCAGTTTTAAGCCGAATAGGGTGTTTTTT. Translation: CASSFKPNRVFF.

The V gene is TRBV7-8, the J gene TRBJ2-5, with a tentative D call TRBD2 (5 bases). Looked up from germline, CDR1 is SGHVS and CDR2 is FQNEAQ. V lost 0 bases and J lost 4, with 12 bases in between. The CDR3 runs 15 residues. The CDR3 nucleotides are TGTGCCAGCAGCTTAGCGAACGGGGTGGGAGAGACCCAGTACTTC. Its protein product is CASSLANGVGETQYF.

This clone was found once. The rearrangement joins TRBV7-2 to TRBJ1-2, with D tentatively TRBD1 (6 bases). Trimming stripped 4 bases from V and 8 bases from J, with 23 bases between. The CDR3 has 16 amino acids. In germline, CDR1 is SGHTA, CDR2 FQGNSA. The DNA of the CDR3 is TGTGCCAGCAGCTCTCCCCCTGGACAGAACGGGGGGGGCTACACCTTC. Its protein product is CASSSPPGQNGGGYTF.